This TCR beta chain was found in a study of blood T cell repertoires in COVID-19. The data were produced by immunoSEQ multiplex PCR, yet TCRdb's version contains in-frame clones alone and is incomplete. The table lists roughly 70,000 clones, about 88% of them singletons. The germline V gene has CDR1 LGHNA and CDR2 YSLEER. This CDR3 comprises 15 residues. With 4 bases clipped from V and 5 bases from J, the junction kept 10 bases outside the gene matches. Sample: peripheral blood. The sequence was obtained from a man between 65 and 85 years old with active COVID-19. The chain employs TRBV4-3 and TRBJ2-7; 8 bases agree with TRBD1. CDR3 sequence (DNA): TGCGCCAGCAGCCCCACAGGGGGGCTTTGGGACGAGCAGTACTTC. Translation: CASSPTGGLWDEQYF.